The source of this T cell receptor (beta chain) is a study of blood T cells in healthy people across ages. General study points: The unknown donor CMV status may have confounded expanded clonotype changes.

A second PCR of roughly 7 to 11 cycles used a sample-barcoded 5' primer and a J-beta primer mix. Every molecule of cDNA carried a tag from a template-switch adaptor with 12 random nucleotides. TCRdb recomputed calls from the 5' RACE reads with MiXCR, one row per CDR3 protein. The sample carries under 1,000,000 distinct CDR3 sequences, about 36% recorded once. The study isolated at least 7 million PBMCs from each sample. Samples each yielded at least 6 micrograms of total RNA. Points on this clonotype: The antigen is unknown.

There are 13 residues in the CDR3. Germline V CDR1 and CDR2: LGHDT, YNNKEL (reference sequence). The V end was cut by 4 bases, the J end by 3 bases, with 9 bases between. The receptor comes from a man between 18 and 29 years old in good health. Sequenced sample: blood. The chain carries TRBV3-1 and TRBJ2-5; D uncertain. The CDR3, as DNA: TGTGCCAGCAGCCCCCGACTGAAAGAGACCCAGTACTTC. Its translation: CASSPRLKETQYF.